This paragraph reports one T cell receptor beta chain. V was pared by 5 bases and J by 9 bases, with 18 bases between. The germline V gene encodes CDR1 MNHEY and CDR2 SVGAGI. The CDR3 is 14 amino acids. The entry originates in a study of blood T cell repertoires in COVID-19. Produced via immunoSEQ multiplex PCR; TCRdb's table is partial and in-frame only. The sample carries just over 300,000 clones, under 90% recorded once. This rearrangement joins TRBV6-5 to TRBJ2-3; D possibly corresponds to TRBD2 (6 bases). The sequence was obtained from a woman in her twenties or thirties with COVID-19, enrolled during active disease. Specimen: peripheral blood. CDR3 DNA sequence: TGTGCCAGCAGTATATTGGGATTTGCGGGGACGCAGTATTTT. Translating it yields CASSILGFAGTQYF.